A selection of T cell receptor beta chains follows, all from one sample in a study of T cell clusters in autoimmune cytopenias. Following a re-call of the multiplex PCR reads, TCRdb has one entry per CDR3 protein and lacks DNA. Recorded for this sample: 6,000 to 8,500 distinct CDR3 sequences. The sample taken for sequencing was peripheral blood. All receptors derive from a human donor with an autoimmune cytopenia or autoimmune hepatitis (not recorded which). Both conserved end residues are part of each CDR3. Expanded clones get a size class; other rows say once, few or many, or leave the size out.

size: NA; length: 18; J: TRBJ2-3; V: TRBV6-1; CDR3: CASSEARLAVASTDTQYF
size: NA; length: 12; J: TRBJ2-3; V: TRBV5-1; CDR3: CASSLVADTQYF
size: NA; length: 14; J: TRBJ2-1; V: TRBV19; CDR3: CASRAGARLDEQFF
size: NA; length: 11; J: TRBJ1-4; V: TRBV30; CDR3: CAWRVYEKLFF
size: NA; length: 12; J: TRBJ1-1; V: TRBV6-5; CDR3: CASTPRGTEAFF
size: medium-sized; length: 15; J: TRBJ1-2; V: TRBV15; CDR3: CATSRDRWTRYGYTF
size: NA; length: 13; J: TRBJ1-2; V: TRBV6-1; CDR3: CASTTGRTNGYTF
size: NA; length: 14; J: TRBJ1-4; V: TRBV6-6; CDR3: CASRSGQSNEKLFF
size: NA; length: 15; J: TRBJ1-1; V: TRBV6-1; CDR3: CASSYRSGLNTEAFF
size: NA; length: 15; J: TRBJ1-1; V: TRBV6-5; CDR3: CASSNGQAGNTEAFF
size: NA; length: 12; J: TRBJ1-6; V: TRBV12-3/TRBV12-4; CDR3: CASSTHNSPLHF
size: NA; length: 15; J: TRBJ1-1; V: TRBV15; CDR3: CATSREARGHTEAFF
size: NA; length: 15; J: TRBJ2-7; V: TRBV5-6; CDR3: CASSFHNGEVYEQYF
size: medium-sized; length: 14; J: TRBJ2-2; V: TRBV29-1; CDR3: CSASKSGRAGELFF
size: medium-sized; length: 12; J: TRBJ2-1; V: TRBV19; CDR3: CASSGAPLEQFF
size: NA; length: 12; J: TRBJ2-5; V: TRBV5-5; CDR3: CASSREDETQYF
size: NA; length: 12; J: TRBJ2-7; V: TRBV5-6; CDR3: CASSLSPAEQYF
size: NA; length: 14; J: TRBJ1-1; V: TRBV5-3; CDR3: CARSWWHTDTEAFF
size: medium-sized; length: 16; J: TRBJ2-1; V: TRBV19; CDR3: CASNILGRANSDEQFF
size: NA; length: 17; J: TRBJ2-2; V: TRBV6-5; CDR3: CASTIRGGPSGNGELFF
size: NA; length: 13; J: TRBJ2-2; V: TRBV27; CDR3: CASATGNTGELFF